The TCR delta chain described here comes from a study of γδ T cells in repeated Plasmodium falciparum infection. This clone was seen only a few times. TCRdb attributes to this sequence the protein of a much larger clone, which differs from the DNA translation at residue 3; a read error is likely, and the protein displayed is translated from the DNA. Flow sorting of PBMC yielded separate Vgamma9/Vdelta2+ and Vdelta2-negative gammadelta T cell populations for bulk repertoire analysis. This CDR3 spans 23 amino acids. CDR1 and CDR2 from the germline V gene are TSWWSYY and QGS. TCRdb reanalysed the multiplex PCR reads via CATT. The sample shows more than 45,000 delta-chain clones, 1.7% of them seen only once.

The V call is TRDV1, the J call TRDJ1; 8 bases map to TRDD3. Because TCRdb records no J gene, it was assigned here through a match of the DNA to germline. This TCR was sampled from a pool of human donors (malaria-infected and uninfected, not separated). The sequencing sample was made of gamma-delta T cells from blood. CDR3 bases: TGTGCTATTGGGGAACTGTTTCCATCCACACTTATAATTGGGGGATCTGGATCCGATAAACTCATCTTT. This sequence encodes CAIGELFPSTLIIGGSGSDKLIF.